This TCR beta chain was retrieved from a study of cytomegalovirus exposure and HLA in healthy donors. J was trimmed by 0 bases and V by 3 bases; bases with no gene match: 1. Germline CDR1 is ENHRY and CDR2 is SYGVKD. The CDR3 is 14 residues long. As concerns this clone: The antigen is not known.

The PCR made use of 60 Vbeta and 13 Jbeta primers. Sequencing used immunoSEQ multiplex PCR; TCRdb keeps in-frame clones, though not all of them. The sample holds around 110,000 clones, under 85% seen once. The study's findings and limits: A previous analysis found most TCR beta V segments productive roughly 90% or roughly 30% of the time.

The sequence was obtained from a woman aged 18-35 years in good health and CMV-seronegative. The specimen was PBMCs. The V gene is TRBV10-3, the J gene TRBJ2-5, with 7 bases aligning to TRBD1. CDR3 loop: CAISEQGNQETQYF. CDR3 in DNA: TGTGCCATCAGTGAACAGGGGAACCAAGAGACCCAGTACTTC.